What follows are 22 T cell receptor beta chains derived from one specimen sequenced in a study of blood T cell repertoires in COVID-19. Data came from immunoSEQ multiplex PCR; TCRdb stores just in-frame clones and leaves some out. The table includes tens of thousands of clones, 70% to 90% detected once. Sequencing used peripheral blood. These TCRs come from a man aged 55 to 69 with COVID-19, enrolled during active disease.

This clone occurred once. The J gene is TRBJ1-6, the V gene TRBV18, with a possible D match to TRBD1 (5 bases). Germline values: CDR1 KGHSH, CDR2 LQKENI. Trimming left V 3 bases short and J 9 bases short, with 15 bases between. The CDR3 totals 15 residues. In DNA, the CDR3 is TGTGCCAGCTCACCCGGTGGGGGGGGGACTTCACCCCTCCACTTT. Amino acids: CASSPGGGGTSPLHF.

This clone is a singleton in its sample. The rearrangement uses TRBV27 and TRBJ1-1; D not resolved. Trimming pared 0 bases from V and 1 base from J, leaving 9 bases between. The CDR3 has 15 residues. Germline V gene sequence: CDR1 MNHEY, CDR2 SMNVEV (reference sequence). The CDR3 nucleotides read TGTGCCAGCAGTTTATCGAGGCCGACGAACACTGAAGCTTTCTTT. Translation gives CASSLSRPTNTEAFF.

CDR3 residues: CASSQDPKTSGRALLWETQYF. In DNA, the CDR3 is TGTGCCAGCAGCCAAGATCCAAAGACTAGCGGGAGGGCCTTGTTATGGGAGACCCAGTACTTC. The genes are TRBV4-2 and TRBJ2-5; 14 nucleotides line up with TRBD2. V was clipped by 0 bases and J by 5 bases; unmatched bases: 17. CDR1 LGHNA and CDR2 YNFKEQ come from the germline V gene. The CDR3 length is 21 residues.

This clone has just one count. The J gene is TRBJ2-7, the V gene TRBV6-5; possible D gene TRBD2, 6 bases. Between the trimmed V and J ends, which lost 11 bases and 0 bases, there was a span of 17 bases. This CDR3 region has 14 residues. CDR1 MNHEY and CDR2 SVGAGI come from the germline V gene. CDR3 in DNA: TGTGCCGGGGGTCGGGGGAGCAGCTCCTACGAGCAGTACTTC. Protein product: CAGGRGSSSYEQYF.

This rearrangement joins TRBV7-2 to TRBJ2-5; D gene uncertain. Trimming took 3 bases from V and 0 from J, leaving 14 bases between them. The CDR3 contains 16 residues. Germline assignment: CDR1 SGHTA and CDR2 FQGNSA. Written as DNA, the CDR3 is TGTGCCAGCAGCTTTACTACCGAAACGTACCAAGAGACCCAGTACTTC. Protein: CASSFTTETYQETQYF.

V and J are TRBV28 and TRBJ2-4; D not certain. Germline CDR1 reads MDHEN; CDR2 reads SYDVKM. V gave up 4 bases and J gave up 6 bases, with 13 bases separating them. The CDR3 loop spans 14 amino acids. CDR3 bases: TGTGCCAGCAGTTCAGCCGGGTTGTCAAACATTCAGTACTTC. It codes for CASSSAGLSNIQYF.

The chain carries TRBV28 and TRBJ1-5, with D uncertain. The CDR3 extends over 14 amino acids. Per the germline V gene, CDR1 is MDHEN and CDR2 is SYDVKM. The germline V and J ends were trimmed by 3 bases and 7 bases, with 13 bases remaining between them. This CDR3 reads CASSFGTVAQPQHF. CDR3 sequence (DNA): TGTGCCAGCAGTTTCGGAACAGTGGCCCAGCCCCAGCATTTT.

In DNA, the CDR3 is TGTGCCAGCAGCTTAGAGCCAGTGATAGAGACCCAGTACTTC. Encoded protein: CASSLEPVIETQYF. The V gene is TRBV11-2, the J gene TRBJ2-5; D is ambiguous. There are 14 residues in the CDR3. Trimming left V 0 bases short and J 4 bases short, with 9 bases between. The germline gives CDR1 SGHAT, CDR2 FQNNGV.

The CDR3 nucleotides are TGCGCCAGCAGCCCCCCGCTAGCGGCCACCGGGGAGCTGTTTTTT. Translated: CASSPPLAATGELFF. The chain couples TRBV5-1 to TRBJ2-2, with 7 nucleotides matching TRBD2. Unmatched junction bases numbered 7, after V lost 4 bases and J lost 4 bases. The CDR3 is 15 residues long. Looked up from germline, CDR1 is SGHRS and CDR2 is YFSETQ.

The chain links TRBV5-8 to TRBJ2-7; D is perhaps TRBD1 (6 bases). This CDR3 has 14 amino acids. In germline, CDR1 is SGHTS, CDR2 YDEGEE. V was pared by 2 bases and J by 4 bases, with 13 bases between. The CDR3 bases are TGTGCCAGCAGCTTAAGACAGGTACCGTACGAGCAGTACTTC. Its protein product is CASSLRQVPYEQYF.

In this sample, this clone turned up once. This chain links TRBV6-5 with TRBJ1-3; D is perhaps TRBD1 (5 bases). Germline CDR1 is MNHEY and CDR2 is SVGAGI. The CDR3 has 15 amino acids. Trimming shortened V by 0 bases and J by 4 bases, and 10 bases separated the two germline ends. As DNA, the CDR3 is TGTGCCAGCAGTTACTCGCAGGGTGGAGGAAACACCATATATTTT. Amino acid sequence: CASSYSQGGGNTIYF.

This chain joins TRBV18 and TRBJ1-5; 12 bases agree with TRBD1. V lost 5 bases, J lost 7 bases, and 9 bases stayed unmatched. CDR3 size: 16 residues. Germline lookup yields CDR1 KGHSH and CDR2 LQKENI. The CDR3 coding sequence is TGTGCCAGCTCAGGCGGGACAGGGGGCTATAAACAGCCCCAGCATTTT. This gives the protein CASSGGTGGYKQPQHF.

The genes are TRBV6-5 and TRBJ1-6, with TRBD1 identical over 7 bases. The CDR3 sequence is 13 residues long. The germline V gene encodes CDR1 MNHEY and CDR2 SVGAGI. CDR3 sequence reads: CATGRGVSSPLHF. The CDR3 DNA sequence: TGTGCGACGGGCAGGGGGGTTAGTTCACCCCTCCACTTT.

A few counts support this clone. The chain links TRBV4-2 to TRBJ2-3, with TRBD2 identical over 9 bases. The CDR3 loop spans 17 amino acids. Germline CDR1 is LGHNA and CDR2 is YNFKEQ. Trimming removed 0 bases from V and 5 bases from J; junction bases left unmatched: 9. The chain's CDR3 is CASSQDPGAGGRDTQYF. CDR3 coding DNA: TGTGCCAGCAGCCAAGATCCAGGAGCGGGAGGTAGAGATACGCAGTATTTT.

The V and J genes are TRBV18 and TRBJ2-1; D may be TRBD1 (6 bases). CDR3 length: 12 amino acids. In germline, CDR1 is KGHSH, CDR2 LQKENI. V lost 2 bases and J 12 bases, leaving 11 bases between the germline ends. CDR3 DNA sequence: TGTGCCAGCTCACCAGATGGACAGTCGCAGTTCTTC. Protein: CASSPDGQSQFF.

The V call is TRBV19, the J call TRBJ2-1; possibly TRBD2 for D (6 bases). Trimming removed 8 bases from V and 5 bases from J, with 19 bases in between. In germline, CDR1 is LNHDA, CDR2 SQIVND (reference sequence). The CDR3 runs to 15 residues. CDR3 nucleotides: TGTGCCAGTCACCTCCCCGGGAGCGACCACAATGAGCAGTTCTTC. Protein sequence: CASHLPGSDHNEQFF.

The chain links TRBV2 to TRBJ2-5, with D unresolved. Trimming stripped 11 bases from V and 5 bases from J, with 18 bases between. This CDR3 has 13 amino acids. Germline assignment: CDR1 SNHLY and CDR2 FYNNEI. CDR3 amino acids: CAGNLGTVETQYF. The DNA of the CDR3 is TGTGCCGGCAACTTGGGCACCGTGGAGACCCAGTACTTC.

The CDR3 loop is CSVDDGGNTEAFF. DNA for the CDR3: TGCAGCGTTGATGACGGGGGGAACACTGAAGCTTTCTTT. V and J are TRBV29-1 and TRBJ1-1; TRBD1 might be the D (5 bases). The CDR3 runs 13 residues. V dropped 3 bases and J dropped 1 base, with 9 bases sitting between them. Germline V gene lookup returns CDR1 SQVTM and CDR2 ANQGSEA.

The CDR3 region is CATSDLERSSYNEQFF. The DNA for the CDR3 is TGTGCCACCAGTGATTTAGAGCGGAGCTCCTACAATGAGCAGTTCTTC. J is TRBJ2-1 and V is TRBV24-1, with D possibly matching TRBD2 (5 bases). There are 16 residues in the CDR3. CDR1 and CDR2 from the germline V gene are KGHDR and SFDVKD. The V end was cut by 1 base, the J end by 0 bases, with 9 bases between.

This chain joins TRBV19 and TRBJ2-5; TRBD1 matches at 9 bases. The germline CDR1 and CDR2 sequences are LNHDA and SQIVND (reference sequence). The CDR3 totals 16 residues. V trimming: 1 base; J trimming: 5 bases; junction bases outside the gene matches: 8. CDR3 sequence reads: CASSIGDRGFMETQYF. The CDR3 nucleotides are TGTGCCAGTAGTATAGGAGACAGGGGGTTTATGGAGACCCAGTACTTC.

The gene calls are TRBV6-2 or TRBV6-3 and TRBJ2-7, with TRBD2 matching over 7 bases. This CDR3 spans 18 amino acids. Trimming took 0 bases from V and 0 from J; bases not matched to a gene: 11. The V gene's germline CDR1 is MNHEY and CDR2 SVGEGT. DNA for the CDR3: TGTGCCAGCAGTTACTCCAGCGGGGCGCACCCCTCCTCCTACGAGCAGTACTTC. Its protein is CASSYSSGAHPSSYEQYF.

This clone has a single count. The chain uses TRBV9 and TRBJ2-4; 10 bases match TRBD2. Germline V lookup: CDR1 SGDLS, CDR2 YYNGEE. The CDR3 has 15 amino acids. The ends lost 0 bases at V and 7 bases at J; junction bases unmatched: 4. The CDR3 DNA sequence: TGTGCCAGCAGCGTAGAAGCGGGAGGGCCGAACATTCAGTACTTC. Translation: CASSVEAGGPNIQYF.